This T cell receptor beta chain was sequenced during a study of cytomegalovirus exposure and HLA in healthy donors. Findings and limits, study-wide: In a later analysis, across HLA loci, associated TCR counts were highest for DRB1, lowest for HLA-C.

PCR primers comprised 60 Vbeta and 13 Jbeta primers. Sequenced by immunoSEQ multiplex PCR; TCRdb stores in-frame clones only, minus some. This repertoire shows over 130,000 clones, more than 60% found once; its top ten account for roughly 6%. This clone was seen a few times. What it binds is unknown. The CDR3 has 15 amino acids. The ends lost 2 bases at V and 2 bases at J; junction bases unmatched: 6. Germline-derived CDR1 and CDR2 are SGHDT and YYEEEE. This sequence joins TRBV5-6 and TRBJ2-5, with 7 bases that match TRBD2. Sequenced material: PBMCs. This TCR derives from a woman aged 55-69 years in good health and CMV-seronegative. In nucleotides, the CDR3 is TGTGCCAGCAGCTTTGGGGCGGGGGAGCAAGAGACCCAGTACTTC. It translates to CASSFGAGEQETQYF.